This T cell receptor (delta chain) came from a study of gamma-delta T cells after stem cell transplantation (dated by TCRdb to about 2016). Library preparation employed RT-PCR. Sequencing instrument: Illumina MiSeq. TCRdb reran clone calling on the public reads with CATT; rows sharing one DNA sequence were then combined. The sample table contains over a thousand delta-chain clones; only one count was recorded for around 13% of them. 50% to 75% of the sample rests with the top ten. The germline V gene specifies GEAIGNYY as CDR1 and EKD as CDR2. A distance of 18 bases separates the germline ends of V and J, which lose 3 bases and 1 base respectively. The CDR3 has 19 amino acids, counting the end cysteine and phenylalanine. The read is trimmed to its CDR3 DNA, 57 bases read in frame from base 1. Turning to this clone: The clone's antigen remains unknown. Within one base of it there is no much larger clone, and no base qualities were kept.

Sequencing was performed on gamma-delta T cells. The sequence is built from TRDV2 and TRDJ3; the D gene cannot be resolved reliably. This TCR was recovered from a human donor. It is not recorded whose cells these are; they may come from a transplant donor. The CDR3 region: CACDPIRATPSWDTRQMFF. The base sequence is TGTGCCTGTGACCCGATTAGAGCTACGCCGTCCTGGGACACCCGACAGATGTTTTTC.